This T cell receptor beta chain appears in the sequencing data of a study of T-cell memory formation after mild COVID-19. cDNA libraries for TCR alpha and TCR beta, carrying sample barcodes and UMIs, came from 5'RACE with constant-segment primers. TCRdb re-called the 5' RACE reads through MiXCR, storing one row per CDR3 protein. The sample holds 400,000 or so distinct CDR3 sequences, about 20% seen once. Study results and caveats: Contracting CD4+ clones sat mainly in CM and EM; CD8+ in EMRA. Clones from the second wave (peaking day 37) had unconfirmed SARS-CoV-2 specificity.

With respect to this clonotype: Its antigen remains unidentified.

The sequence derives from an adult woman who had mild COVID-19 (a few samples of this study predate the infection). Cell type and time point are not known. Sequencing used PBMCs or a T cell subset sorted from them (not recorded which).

CDR3 coding DNA: TGTGCCAGCAGCCGAGGACTAGCGGGGACGAACACCGGGGAGCTGTTTTTT. The encoded protein is CASSRGLAGTNTGELFF. V usage is TRBV7-3 and J usage is TRBJ2-2; 12 bases align to TRBD2. Germline V gene lookup returns CDR1 SGHTA and CDR2 FQGTGA. This CDR3 has 17 residues. With 5 bases clipped from V and 0 bases from J, the junction kept 4 bases outside the gene matches.